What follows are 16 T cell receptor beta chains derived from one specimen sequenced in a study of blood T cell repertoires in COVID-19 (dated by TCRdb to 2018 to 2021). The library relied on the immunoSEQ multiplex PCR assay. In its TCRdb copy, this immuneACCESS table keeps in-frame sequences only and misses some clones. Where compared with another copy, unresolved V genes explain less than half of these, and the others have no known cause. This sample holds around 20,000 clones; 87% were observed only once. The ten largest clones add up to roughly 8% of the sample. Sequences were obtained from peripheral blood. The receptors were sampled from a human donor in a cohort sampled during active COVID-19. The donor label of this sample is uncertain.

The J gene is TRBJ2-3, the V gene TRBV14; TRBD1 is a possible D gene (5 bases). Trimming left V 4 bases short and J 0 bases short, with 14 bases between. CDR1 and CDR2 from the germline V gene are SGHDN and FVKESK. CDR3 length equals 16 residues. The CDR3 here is CASSRWGGISTDTQYF. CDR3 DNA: TGTGCCAGCAGCCGATGGGGCGGAATTAGCACAGATACGCAGTATTTT.

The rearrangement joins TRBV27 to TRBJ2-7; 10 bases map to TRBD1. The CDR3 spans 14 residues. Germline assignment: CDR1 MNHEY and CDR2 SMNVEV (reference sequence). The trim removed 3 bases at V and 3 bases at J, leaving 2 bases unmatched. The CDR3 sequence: CASSFGTGDYEQYF. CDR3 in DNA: TGTGCCAGCAGTTTTGGGACAGGGGACTACGAGCAGTACTTC.

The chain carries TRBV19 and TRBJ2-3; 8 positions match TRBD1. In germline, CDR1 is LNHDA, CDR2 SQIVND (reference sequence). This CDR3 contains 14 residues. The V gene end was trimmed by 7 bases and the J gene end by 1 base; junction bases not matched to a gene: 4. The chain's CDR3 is CASTTGQGTDTQYF. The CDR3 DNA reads TGTGCCAGTACCACGGGACAGGGCACAGATACGCAGTATTTT. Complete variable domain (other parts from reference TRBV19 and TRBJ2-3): DGGITQSPKYLFRKEGQNVTLSCEQNLNHDAMYWYRQDPGQGLRLIYYSQIVNDFQKGDIAEGYSVSREKKESFPLTVTSAQKNPTAFYLCASTTGQGTDTQYFGPGTRLTVL.

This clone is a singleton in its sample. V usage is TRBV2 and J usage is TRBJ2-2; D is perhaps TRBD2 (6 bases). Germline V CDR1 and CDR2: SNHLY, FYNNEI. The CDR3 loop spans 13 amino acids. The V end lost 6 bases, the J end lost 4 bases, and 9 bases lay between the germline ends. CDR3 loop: CASRGLSTGELFF. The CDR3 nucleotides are TGTGCCAGCAGGGGACTCAGCACCGGGGAGCTGTTTTTT.

DNA of the CDR3: TGTGCCAGCAGCGGGGGCTACGCGAGGGGTACGCAGTATTTT. Encoded protein: CASSGGYARGTQYF. The rearrangement uses TRBV7-9 and TRBJ2-3; D perhaps matches TRBD1 (6 bases). Germline CDR1 and CDR2: SEHNR and FQNEAQ (reference sequence). CDR3 length: 14 amino acids. The V end lost 5 bases, the J end lost 8 bases, and 17 bases lay between the germline ends.

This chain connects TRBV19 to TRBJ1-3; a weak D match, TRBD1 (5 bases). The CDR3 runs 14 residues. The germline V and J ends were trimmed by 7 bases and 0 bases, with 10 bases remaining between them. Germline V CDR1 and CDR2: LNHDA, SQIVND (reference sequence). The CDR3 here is CASMGRFSGNTIYF. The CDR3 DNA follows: TGTGCCAGTATGGGGCGCTTCTCTGGAAACACCATATATTTT.

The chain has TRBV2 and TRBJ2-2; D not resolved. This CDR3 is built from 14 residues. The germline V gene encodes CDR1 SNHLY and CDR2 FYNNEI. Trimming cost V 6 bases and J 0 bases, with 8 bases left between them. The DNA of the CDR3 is TGTGCCAGCAGGGTGACACCGAACACCGGGGAGCTGTTTTTT. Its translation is CASRVTPNTGELFF.

For the CDR3, the DNA is TGCGCCAGCAGCTTGGTTGGGGAGGGTTCCACCGGGGAGCTGTTTTTT. Its translation is CASSLVGEGSTGELFF. V and J are TRBV5-1 and TRBJ2-2; 7 nucleotides match TRBD2. From germline, CDR1 is SGHRS and CDR2 YFSETQ. Trimming at V came to 0 bases and at J to 4 bases, leaving 6 bases not matched to a gene. The CDR3 extends over 16 amino acids.

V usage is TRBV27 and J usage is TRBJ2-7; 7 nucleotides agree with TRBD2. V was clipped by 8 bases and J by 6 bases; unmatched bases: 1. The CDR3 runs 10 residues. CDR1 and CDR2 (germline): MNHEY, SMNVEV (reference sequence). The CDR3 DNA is TGTGCCAGCCGCGGGGGCGAGCAGTACTTC. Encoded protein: CASRGGEQYF.

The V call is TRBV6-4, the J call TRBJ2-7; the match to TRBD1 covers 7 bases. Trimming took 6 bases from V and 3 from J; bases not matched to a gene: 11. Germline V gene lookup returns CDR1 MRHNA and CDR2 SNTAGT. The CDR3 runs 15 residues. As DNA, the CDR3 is TGTGCCAGCAGCGACGGGACAGAGACTTACTACGAGCAGTACTTC. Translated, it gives CASSDGTETYYEQYF.

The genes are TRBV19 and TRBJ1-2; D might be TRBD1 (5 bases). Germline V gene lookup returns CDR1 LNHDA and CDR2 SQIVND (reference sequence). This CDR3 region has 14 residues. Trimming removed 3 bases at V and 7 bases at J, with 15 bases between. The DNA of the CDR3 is TGTGCCAGTAGTATTCGGGCAGCCCAGGGTGGCTACACCTTC. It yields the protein CASSIRAAQGGYTF. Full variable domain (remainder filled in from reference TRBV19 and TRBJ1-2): DGGITQSPKYLFRKEGQNVTLSCEQNLNHDAMYWYRQDPGQGLRLIYYSQIVNDFQKGDIAEGYSVSREKKESFPLTVTSAQKNPTAFYLCASSIRAAQGGYTFGSGTRLTVV.

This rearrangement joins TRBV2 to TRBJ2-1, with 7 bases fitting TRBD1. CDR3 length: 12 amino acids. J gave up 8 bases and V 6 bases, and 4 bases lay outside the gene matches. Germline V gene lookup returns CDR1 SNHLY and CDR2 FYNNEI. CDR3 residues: CASSYTGDEQFF. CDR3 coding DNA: TGTGCCAGCAGCTATACAGGGGATGAGCAGTTCTTC. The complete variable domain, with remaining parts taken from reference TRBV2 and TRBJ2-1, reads EPEVTQTPSHQVTQMGQEVILRCVPISNHLYFYWYRQILGQKVEFLVSFYNNEISEKSEIFDDQFSVERPDGSNFTLKIRSTKLEDSAMYFCASSYTGDEQFFGPGTRLTVL.

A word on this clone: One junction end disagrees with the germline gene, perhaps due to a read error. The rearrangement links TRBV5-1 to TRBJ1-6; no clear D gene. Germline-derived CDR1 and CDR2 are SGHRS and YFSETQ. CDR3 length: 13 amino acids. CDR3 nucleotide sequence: TGCGCCAGCAGCTACTCCTTTAATTCACCCCTCCACTTT. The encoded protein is CASSYSFNSPLHF.

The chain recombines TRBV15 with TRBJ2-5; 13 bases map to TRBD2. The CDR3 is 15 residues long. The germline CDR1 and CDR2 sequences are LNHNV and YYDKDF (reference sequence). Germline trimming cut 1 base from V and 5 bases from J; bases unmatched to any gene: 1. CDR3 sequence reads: CATSRGTSGSETQYF. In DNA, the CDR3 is TGTGCCACCAGCAGAGGGACTAGCGGGAGTGAGACCCAGTACTTC.

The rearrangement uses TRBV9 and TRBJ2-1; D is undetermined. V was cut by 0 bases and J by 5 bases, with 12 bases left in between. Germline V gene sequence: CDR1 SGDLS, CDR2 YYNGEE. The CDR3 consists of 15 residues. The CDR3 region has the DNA TGTGCCAGCAGCGTAGGAGTAAAGACAAACAATGAGCAGTTCTTC. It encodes CASSVGVKTNNEQFF.

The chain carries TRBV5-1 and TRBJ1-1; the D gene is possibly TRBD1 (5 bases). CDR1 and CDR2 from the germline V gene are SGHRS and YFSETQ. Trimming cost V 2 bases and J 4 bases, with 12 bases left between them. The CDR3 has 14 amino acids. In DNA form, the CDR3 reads TGCGCCAGCAGCTTTTCAGGGTTGGGCACTGAAGCTTTCTTT. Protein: CASSFSGLGTEAFF.